A selection of T cell receptor beta chains follows, all from one sample in a study of graft-versus-host responses after intestinal transplantation. Produced via immunoSEQ multiplex PCR; TCRdb's table is partial and in-frame only. The sample has 80,000 to 90,000 clones, 80% to 95% seen once. These receptors' antigens are unknown. Sequencing was performed on unstimulated CD4+ T cells sorted from spleen or lymph node cells, taken before intestinal transplant. The receptors stem from a human donor who received an intestinal transplant. CDR3s include the opening cysteine and the closing phenylalanine or tryptophan. D genes are given only for firm matches. The size field is filled for only some rows; it gives once, few, many or a size class.

v_gene: TRBV9; abundance: .; d_gene: .; CDR3aa: CASSQEQSGPAYEQYF
v_gene: TRBV5-1; abundance: .; d_gene: TRBD1; CDR3aa: CASSTFRTGNTEAFF
v_gene: TRBV29-1; abundance: .; d_gene: .; CDR3aa: CSVPHFQSRTQYF
v_gene: TRBV9; abundance: .; d_gene: .; CDR3aa: CASSVGGKSTDTQYF
v_gene: TRBV7-9; abundance: .; d_gene: TRBD1; CDR3aa: CASSLRDREEYF
v_gene: TRBV29-1; abundance: .; d_gene: .; CDR3aa: CSVRGGKIHEKLFF
v_gene: TRBV27; abundance: .; d_gene: TRBD1; CDR3aa: CASSPRTGGMADTQYF
v_gene: TRBV23-1; abundance: .; d_gene: .; CDR3aa: CASYPGARYNEQFF
v_gene: TRBV5-4; abundance: .; d_gene: .; CDR3aa: CASSLKGTQYF
v_gene: TRBV11-2; abundance: .; d_gene: .; CDR3aa: CASSSNRGVNNEQFF
v_gene: TRBV9; abundance: once; d_gene: .; CDR3aa: CASSVGLGSGAYEQYF
v_gene: TRBV9; abundance: .; d_gene: .; CDR3aa: CASSVGTGTGLVEKLFF
v_gene: TRBV6-5; abundance: .; d_gene: .; CDR3aa: CASSPGGITEAFF
v_gene: TRBV2; abundance: .; d_gene: TRBD2; CDR3aa: CASRTSMYNEQFF
v_gene: TRBV5-1; abundance: .; d_gene: .; CDR3aa: CASAAGDSVTDTQYF
v_gene: TRBV15; abundance: .; d_gene: .; CDR3aa: CATSSNLGTGELFF
v_gene: TRBV15; abundance: .; d_gene: .; CDR3aa: CATSRDYGSGEQYF
v_gene: TRBV7-3; abundance: .; d_gene: .; CDR3aa: CASSLLALHNEQFF
v_gene: TRBV12-5; abundance: .; d_gene: .; CDR3aa: CASGLYQGLFSGNTIYF
v_gene: TRBV27; abundance: .; d_gene: .; CDR3aa: CASSRGESGYGYTF
v_gene: TRBV5-1; abundance: .; d_gene: .; CDR3aa: CASSFGGSYNEQFF
v_gene: TRBV11-2; abundance: .; d_gene: TRBD1; CDR3aa: CASSRDRTPDTQYF
v_gene: TRBV18; abundance: .; d_gene: .; CDR3aa: CASSPAGSNQPQHF
v_gene: TRBV20-1; abundance: .; d_gene: .; CDR3aa: CSARHRTEQYF
v_gene: TRBV19; abundance: .; d_gene: TRBD1; CDR3aa: CASSVRQGADYGYTF
v_gene: TRBV18; abundance: .; d_gene: .; CDR3aa: CASSLYTRAAARETQYF
v_gene: TRBV7-9; abundance: .; d_gene: .; CDR3aa: CASSLVSGYEQYF
v_gene: TRBV11-2; abundance: .; d_gene: TRBD1; CDR3aa: CASSFDRGPTEAFF
v_gene: TRBV10-3; abundance: once; d_gene: .; CDR3aa: CAISESIWTKDTEAFF
v_gene: TRBV18; abundance: .; d_gene: .; CDR3aa: CASSPPGTLDEQYF
v_gene: TRBV11-3; abundance: .; d_gene: .; CDR3aa: CASSLDRTLYNEQFF
v_gene: TRBV7-8; abundance: .; d_gene: .; CDR3aa: CASSSPTRDSNQPQHF
v_gene: TRBV11-2; abundance: .; d_gene: TRBD2; CDR3aa: CASSLSGRSTGELFF
v_gene: TRBV7-2; abundance: .; d_gene: .; CDR3aa: CASSFKAPDGAWQFF
v_gene: TRBV7-9; abundance: .; d_gene: TRBD1; CDR3aa: CASSSLVGRGQGTDTQYF
v_gene: TRBV19; abundance: .; d_gene: .; CDR3aa: CASTHVGGKNTGELFF
v_gene: TRBV5-1; abundance: .; d_gene: .; CDR3aa: CASSRNHRRGRPGWNQPQHF
v_gene: TRBV6-5; abundance: .; d_gene: .; CDR3aa: CASSLDRLNEQFF
v_gene: TRBV5-1; abundance: .; d_gene: TRBD1; CDR3aa: CASSLSQGAVYGYTF
v_gene: TRBV6-5; abundance: .; d_gene: TRBD1; CDR3aa: CASNRRDSFYGYTF
v_gene: TRBV5-1; abundance: once; d_gene: .; CDR3aa: CASSPGPGNQPQHF
v_gene: TRBV5-1; abundance: .; d_gene: .; CDR3aa: CASSLDVGEGTDTQYF
v_gene: TRBV5-8; abundance: .; d_gene: TRBD1; CDR3aa: CASTTRDRAFYEQYF
v_gene: TRBV7-2; abundance: .; d_gene: .; CDR3aa: CASSLVPGGDANEKLFF
v_gene: TRBV4-1; abundance: .; d_gene: .; CDR3aa: CASSQDRWGTQSSYNEQFF
v_gene: TRBV7-9; abundance: .; d_gene: .; CDR3aa: CASSLGQGNHEQYF
v_gene: TRBV30; abundance: .; d_gene: .; CDR3aa: CAWSMGYEQYF
v_gene: TRBV6-1; abundance: .; d_gene: .; CDR3aa: CASSEAPTESYEQYF
v_gene: TRBV7-2; abundance: .; d_gene: TRBD1; CDR3aa: CASSLGTGGNQPQHF
v_gene: TRBV7-2; abundance: .; d_gene: TRBD1; CDR3aa: CASSLMTGSNSPLHF
v_gene: TRBV19; abundance: .; d_gene: TRBD1; CDR3aa: CASNGGTGRQPQHF
v_gene: TRBV11-3; abundance: .; d_gene: .; CDR3aa: CASSTTDSLEQYF
v_gene: TRBV7-6; abundance: .; d_gene: TRBD1; CDR3aa: CASSSGQNYGYTF
v_gene: TRBV7-8; abundance: .; d_gene: .; CDR3aa: CASSFGGNTIYF
v_gene: TRBV27; abundance: .; d_gene: TRBD2; CDR3aa: CASSLRSSGANYNEQFF
v_gene: TRBV5-1; abundance: .; d_gene: .; CDR3aa: CASSLAPTNYGYTF
v_gene: TRBV5-6; abundance: .; d_gene: .; CDR3aa: CASSLEGQGRSYEQYF